A single sample gave rise to the 31 T cell receptor beta chains below, sequenced in a study of T cell responses to AZD1222 COVID-19 vaccine. Profiled with immunoSEQ multiplex PCR; TCRdb holds only in-frame clones, not every one. The table records roughly 46,000 clones, about 87% of them present only once. Sequencing used peripheral blood, obtained 28 days after the second AZD1222 dose. The receptors shown here come from an adult who received the AZD1222 COVID-19 vaccine.

V gene TRBV19 combines with J gene TRBJ2-5; 8 bases are shared with TRBD1. V trimming: 1 base; J trimming: 2 bases; junction bases outside the gene matches: 6. Germline CDR1 is LNHDA and CDR2 is SQIVND (reference sequence). CDR3 size: 16 residues. As DNA, the CDR3 is TGTGCCAGTAGTATAGTCCCTGGACAGGGTCAAGAGACCCAGTACTTC. Translated, it gives CASSIVPGQGQETQYF. The full variable domain, its missing parts supplied by reference TRBV19 and TRBJ2-5, is DGGITQSPKYLFRKEGQNVTLSCEQNLNHDAMYWYRQDPGQGLRLIYYSQIVNDFQKGDIAEGYSVSREKKESFPLTVTSAQKNPTAFYLCASSIVPGQGQETQYFGPGTRLLVL.

The CDR3 DNA sequence: TGTGCCAGCTCACCGTACGGACCGGGGGCTGGAAACACCATATATTTT. Its translation: CASSPYGPGAGNTIYF. This sequence joins TRBV18 and TRBJ1-3; a weak D match, TRBD1 (5 bases). CDR1 KGHSH and CDR2 LQKENI come from the germline V gene. The CDR3 loop spans 16 amino acids. The V end lost 3 bases, the J end lost 2 bases, and 14 bases lay between the germline ends. Complete variable domain (other parts from reference TRBV18 and TRBJ1-3): NAGVMQNPRHLVRRRGQEARLRCSPMKGHSHVYWYRQLPEEGLKFMVYLQKENIIDESGMPKERFSAEFPKEGPSILRIQQVVRGDSAAYFCASSPYGPGAGNTIYFGEGSWLTVV.

The chain joins TRBV7-2 to TRBJ1-1; D is ambiguous. The V and J ends lost 3 bases and 5 bases respectively, with 13 bases between them. The germline CDR1 and CDR2 sequences are SGHTA and FQGNSA. The CDR3 runs to 14 residues. The CDR3 sequence: CASSFSLRGTEAFF. DNA of the CDR3: TGTGCCAGCAGCTTCTCTCTCAGAGGGACTGAAGCTTTCTTT. The complete variable domain, with remaining parts taken from reference TRBV7-2 and TRBJ1-1, reads GAGVSQSPSNKVTEKGKDVELRCDPISGHTALYWYRQSLGQGLEFLIYFQGNSAPDKSGLPSDRFSAERTGGSVSTLTIQRTQQEDSAVYLCASSFSLRGTEAFFGQGTRLTVV.

This clone was picked up one time. The chain joins TRBV5-1 to TRBJ1-1, with a tentative D call TRBD1 (5 bases). V was trimmed by 3 bases and J by 5 bases, leaving 11 bases between them. This CDR3 is 13 amino acids long. Germline values: CDR1 SGHRS, CDR2 YFSETQ. In nucleotides, the CDR3 is TGCGCCAGCAGCTCCACAGGTGGGACTGAAGCTTTCTTT. Its translation: CASSSTGGTEAFF.

The chain employs TRBV6-2 or TRBV6-3 and TRBJ1-5; TRBD1 matches at 8 bases. V was pared by 4 bases and J by 7 bases, with 18 bases of the junction left unmatched. The CDR3 sequence is 18 residues long. Looked up from germline, CDR1 is MNHEY and CDR2 is SVGEGT. The CDR3: CASSLRSKTGAFGQPQHF. In DNA form, the CDR3 reads TGTGCCAGCAGTTTAAGGAGTAAGACAGGGGCGTTTGGGCAGCCCCAGCATTTT.

The J gene is TRBJ1-2, the V gene TRBV30, with D unclear. The germline V gene has CDR1 GTSNPN and CDR2 SVGIG (reference sequence). Trimming removed 6 bases from V and 4 bases from J, with 12 bases in between. This CDR3 spans 12 amino acids. The CDR3 DNA reads TGTGCCTGTCCAGGACCTTTCTATGGCTACACCTTC. Amino acid sequence: CACPGPFYGYTF.

This chain links TRBV3-1 (or the pseudogene TRBV3-2) with TRBJ2-1; 12 bases fit TRBD2. Germline trimming cut 3 bases from V and 6 bases from J; bases unmatched to any gene: 6. CDR1 and CDR2 (germline): LGHDT, YNNKEL (reference sequence). There are 16 residues in the CDR3. The DNA for the CDR3 is TGTGCCAGCAGCCAGGCTAGCGGGGGGGCAGGCAATGAGCAGTTCTTC. This sequence encodes CASSQASGGAGNEQFF.

V is TRBV11-3 and J is TRBJ2-5; D is perhaps TRBD2 (6 bases). The CDR3 covers 13 residues. Trimming cost V 5 bases and J 2 bases, with 9 bases left between them. Germline V gene data show CDR1 as SGHNT and CDR2 as YENEEA. In DNA, the CDR3 is TGTGCCAGCAGCCGGGGACTGCAAGAGACCCAGTACTTC. Its translation is CASSRGLQETQYF.

J is TRBJ2-5 and V is TRBV5-1, with 10 bases identical to TRBD2. Germline values: CDR1 SGHRS, CDR2 YFSETQ. The CDR3 contains 14 residues. The ends lost 10 bases at V and 5 bases at J; junction bases unmatched: 11. The CDR3 DNA reads TGCGCCCGCCGGCAGCGGGGGGGCGGGGAGACCCAGTACTTC. Protein product: CARRQRGGGETQYF.

The CDR3 DNA is TGCGCCAGCAGCCAAGATCGGTCAGGAGTCCTCCACTTT. Translating it yields CASSQDRSGVLHF. The chain joins TRBV4-3 to TRBJ1-6; D gene ambiguous. The germline CDR1 and CDR2 sequences are LGHNA and YSLEER. Trimming cost V 0 bases and J 15 bases, with 12 bases left between them. The CDR3 length is 13 residues.

CDR3 loop: CASSLQEGDYGYTF. CDR3 in DNA: TGTGCCAGCAGCTTACAAGAAGGAGACTATGGCTACACCTTC. The chain couples TRBV7-2 to TRBJ1-2; D remains unclear. Germline CDR1 is SGHTA and CDR2 is FQGNSA. Trimming removed 2 bases at V and 3 bases at J, with 10 bases between. The CDR3 runs 14 residues.

The genes are TRBV5-1 and TRBJ2-2, with 7 nucleotides matching TRBD2. Germline loops: CDR1 SGHRS, CDR2 YFSETQ. V dropped 4 bases and J dropped 4; count of bases not matched to a gene: 7. The CDR3 is made up of 15 amino acids. CDR3 region: CASSRSGDLTGELFF. As DNA, the CDR3 is TGCGCCAGCAGCCGGAGCGGGGACCTCACCGGGGAGCTGTTTTTT.

The rearrangement uses TRBV7-9 and TRBJ2-7, with D unresolved. The CDR3 consists of 12 residues. Germline V gene lookup returns CDR1 SEHNR and CDR2 FQNEAQ (reference sequence). Deletions cut 5 bases from V and 2 bases from J, with 7 bases between. The CDR3 spells CASSRTTYEQYF. The CDR3, as DNA: TGTGCCAGCAGCCGCACCACCTACGAGCAGTACTTC.

The V and J genes are TRBV5-1 and TRBJ2-1; 9 bases align to TRBD1. The CDR3 contains 15 residues. Germline V lookup: CDR1 SGHRS, CDR2 YFSETQ. With V trimmed by 2 bases and J by 7 bases, 7 bases remained unmatched. The CDR3 reads CASSFVQGAMNEQFF. The CDR3 DNA is TGCGCCAGCAGCTTCGTACAGGGGGCTATGAATGAGCAGTTCTTC.

J is TRBJ2-2 and V is TRBV5-1, with 9 bases lining up with TRBD1. Germline CDR1 SGHRS, CDR2 YFSETQ. The CDR3 has 16 amino acids. With V trimmed by 4 bases and J by 0 bases, 4 bases remained unmatched. Here the CDR3 reads CASSPGTGTNTGELFF. CDR3 sequence (DNA): TGCGCCAGCAGCCCAGGGACAGGGACGAACACCGGGGAGCTGTTTTTT.

This clone appeared a few times. This sequence joins TRBV19 and TRBJ1-1; D remains ambiguous. CDR3 length equals 13 residues. V shed 5 bases and J shed 7 bases, with 14 bases lying between them. The germline V gene encodes CDR1 LNHDA and CDR2 SQIVND (reference sequence). The CDR3 DNA sequence: TGTGCCAGTAGTCCCGGCGTAGGGATTGAAGCTTTCTTT. This sequence encodes CASSPGVGIEAFF.

This rearrangement joins TRBV28 to TRBJ1-2; D unresolved. The CDR3 spans 11 residues. Germline V gene data show CDR1 as MDHEN and CDR2 as SYDVKM. Trimming removed 4 bases from V and 6 bases from J, with 6 bases in between. This chain's CDR3 is CASSSVDGYTF. CDR3 nucleotides: TGTGCCAGCAGTTCTGTCGATGGCTACACCTTC.

V and J are TRBV7-8 and TRBJ1-5; possible D gene TRBD1, 6 bases. There are 16 residues in the CDR3. Germline V gives CDR1 SGHVS, CDR2 FQNEAQ. Trimming shortened V by 1 base and J by 0 bases, and 10 bases separated the two germline ends. The CDR3 DNA reads TGTGCCAGCAGCTTAGTCCCAGGGGTTAGCAATCAGCCCCAGCATTTT. Its protein product is CASSLVPGVSNQPQHF.

The V call is TRBV5-1, the J call TRBJ2-7, with D perhaps TRBD1 (5 bases). Per the germline V gene, CDR1 is SGHRS and CDR2 is YFSETQ. This CDR3 contains 18 residues. V lost 4 bases and J 2 bases, leaving 25 bases between the germline ends. CDR3 in amino acids: CASSIQARTEIVPYEQYF. The CDR3 DNA reads TGCGCCAGCAGCATACAGGCGAGGACCGAGATAGTTCCCTACGAGCAGTACTTC.

This clone was recorded a few times. The chain employs TRBV2 and TRBJ2-5; TRBD1 matches at 9 bases. V trimming: 3 bases; J trimming: 5 bases; junction bases outside the gene matches: 4. From germline, CDR1 is SNHLY and CDR2 FYNNEI. The CDR3 is 14 amino acids. The CDR3 sequence: CASSEHRGRETQYF. The DNA of the CDR3 is TGTGCCAGCAGTGAGCACAGGGGGCGGGAGACCCAGTACTTC.

This chain joins TRBV29-1 and TRBJ2-6; TRBD2 is a possible D gene (5 bases). This CDR3 is 14 amino acids long. Looked up from germline, CDR1 is SQVTM and CDR2 is ANQGSEA. Trimming shortened V by 1 base and J by 2 bases, and 6 bases separated the two germline ends. The CDR3 protein is CSVEGGAGANVLTF. Here the CDR3 DNA reads TGCAGCGTTGAAGGGGGAGCTGGGGCCAACGTCCTGACTTTC.

The genes are TRBV2 and TRBJ2-5; D could derive from TRBD1 or TRBD2 (5 bases each). The ends were cut back, 5 bases at V and 4 bases at J, with 11 bases in the middle. The CDR3 runs 13 residues. Germline V gene lookup returns CDR1 SNHLY and CDR2 FYNNEI. The CDR3 DNA follows: TGTGCCAGCAGTACGGGGCTGGGAGAGACCCAGTACTTC. Its protein product is CASSTGLGETQYF.

The rearrangement links TRBV3-1 (or the pseudogene TRBV3-2) to TRBJ1-1; D is possibly TRBD1 (5 bases). This CDR3 region has 14 residues. Trimming removed 2 bases at V and 0 bases at J, with 7 bases between. The germline V gene has CDR1 LGHDT and CDR2 YNNKEL (reference sequence). In nucleotides, the CDR3 is TGTGCCAGCAGCCAACCGACAGTGAACACTGAAGCTTTCTTT. As protein: CASSQPTVNTEAFF.

This clone was recorded only once. This chain connects TRBV24-1 to TRBJ1-1; 8 bases map to TRBD1. With 4 bases clipped from V and 0 bases from J, the junction kept 12 bases outside the gene matches. The V gene's germline CDR1 is KGHDR and CDR2 SFDVKD. This CDR3 has 18 amino acids. In DNA form, the CDR3 reads TGTGCCACCAGTGAGATAATTGGACAGGGACCCATGAACACTGAAGCTTTCTTT. The encoded protein is CATSEIIGQGPMNTEAFF.

This sequence joins TRBV5-1 and TRBJ2-5; 12 positions agree with TRBD2. V lost 0 bases, J lost 1 base, and 7 bases stayed unmatched. Germline V CDR1 and CDR2: SGHRS, YFSETQ. The CDR3 spans 18 residues. CDR3 coding DNA: TGCGCCAGCAGCTTGGGATTCCTAGCGGGGGGGTTCCAAGAGACCCAGTACTTC. Amino acids: CASSLGFLAGGFQETQYF. Drawing the rest from reference TRBV5-1 and TRBJ2-5, the complete variable domain is KAGVTQTPRYLIKTRGQQVTLSCSPISGHRSVSWYQQTPGQGLQFLFEYFSETQRNKGNFPGRFSGRQFSNSRSEMNVSTLELGDSALYLCASSLGFLAGGFQETQYFGPGTRLLVL.

The chain employs TRBV10-3 and TRBJ2-5; 11 bases align to TRBD2. With V trimmed by 8 bases and J by 0 bases, 8 bases remained unmatched. The V gene's germline CDR1 is ENHRY and CDR2 SYGVKD. CDR3 length: 16 amino acids. CDR3 loop: CAISPGTSGHQETQYF. Written as DNA, the CDR3 is TGTGCCATCTCCCCTGGGACTAGCGGACACCAAGAGACCCAGTACTTC.

The CDR3 DNA reads as TGTGCCAGCAGCTTCACCGGAGGGAGGAGCTCCTACGAGCAGTACTTC. Amino acids: CASSFTGGRSSYEQYF. The genes are TRBV11-2 and TRBJ2-7; weak D call: TRBD2 (6 bases). Germline lookup yields CDR1 SGHAT and CDR2 FQNNGV. CDR3 length: 16 amino acids. The ends were cut back, 3 bases at V and 0 bases at J, with 15 bases in the middle.

The V and J genes are TRBV6-2 or TRBV6-3 and TRBJ2-2; the D gene is possibly TRBD2 (5 bases). Germline V lookup: CDR1 MNHEY, CDR2 SVGEGT. The length of the CDR3 is 14 residues. With 3 bases removed from V and 7 bases from J, the gap between germline ends came to 12 bases. CDR3 in amino acids: CASSYSVEVGELFF. The DNA of the CDR3 is TGTGCCAGCAGTTATTCGGTGGAGGTCGGGGAGCTGTTTTTT.

This clone was recorded once. The chain couples TRBV29-1 to TRBJ2-1; a weak D match, TRBD1 (5 bases). CDR3 length: 13 amino acids. The germline CDR1 and CDR2 sequences are SQVTM and ANQGSEA. Trimming pared 4 bases from V and 5 bases from J, leaving 12 bases between. The CDR3 sequence: CSVARTPDNEQFF. The CDR3, as DNA: TGCAGCGTTGCCAGGACACCAGACAATGAGCAGTTCTTC.

The chain links TRBV6-5 to TRBJ2-7; 8 nucleotides agree with TRBD2. The germline V gene encodes CDR1 MNHEY and CDR2 SVGAGI. The CDR3 is 14 amino acids. With V trimmed by 0 bases and J by 4 bases, 2 bases remained unmatched. The CDR3 DNA sequence: TGTGCCAGCAGTTACTCTCGGGGGGGATACGAGCAGTACTTC. This gives the protein CASSYSRGGYEQYF.

This clone was observed a few times. This sequence joins TRBV6-5 and TRBJ1-3; tentatively, D is TRBD1 (6 bases). In germline, CDR1 is MNHEY, CDR2 SVGAGI. The CDR3 contains 15 residues. Trimming shortened V by 7 bases and J by 2 bases, and 15 bases separated the two germline ends. The CDR3 loop reads CASTVTGKAGNTIYF. The CDR3 region has the DNA TGTGCCAGCACCGTGACAGGAAAAGCTGGAAACACCATATATTTT.